The 23 T cell receptor beta chains presented below share a single source sample, sequenced in a study of naive and memory T cell subsets. General study results and limits: A few larger clonotypes appeared in naive repertoires, especially CD8, possibly memory cells re-expressing CD45RA.

An equimolar mix of two oligonucleotides served as the beta constant-region primer for TRBC1 and TRBC2. The ligated cDNA underwent four PCR rounds using SP2 and nested alpha and beta constant-region primers. TCRdb used MiXCR to reprocess the UMI-ligation and nested PCR reads, holding one entry per CDR3 protein. Among under 150,000 distinct CDR3 sequences, roughly a fifth were seen once, and the ten largest hold about 0.57%. For these TCRs, the target antigens are not known. Specimen: naive CD8+ T cells from blood. These receptors originate from a human donor in good health.

This clonotype was observed a handful of times. The CDR3: CSARDLEGMWAFF. Written as DNA, the CDR3 is TGCAGTGCTAGAGATCTGGAGGGGATGTGGGCTTTCTTT. The V and J genes are TRBV20-1 and TRBJ1-1; weak D call: TRBD1 (5 bases). The CDR3 totals 13 residues. CDR1 is DFQATT and CDR2 is SNEGSKA in the germline V gene (reference sequence). Between the trimmed V and J ends, which lost 0 bases and 11 bases, there was a span of 16 bases.

Only a few counts were recorded for this clonotype. The chain links TRBV4-1 to TRBJ2-7; the match to TRBD1 covers 9 bases. V was clipped by 1 base and J by 3 bases; unmatched bases: 10. The CDR3 consists of 17 residues. The germline CDR1 and CDR2 sequences are MGHRA and YSYEKL. The CDR3 here is CASSQAGPGTGLYEQYF. CDR3 nucleotides: TGCGCCAGCAGCCAAGCAGGGCCCGGGACAGGGCTCTACGAGCAGTACTTC.

This clonotype was detected many times. The rearrangement links TRBV7-2 to TRBJ2-7; D not resolved. The CDR3 length is 15 residues. CDR1 is SGHTA and CDR2 is FQGNSA in the germline V gene. The V gene lost 0 bases and the J gene lost 4 bases, with 13 bases spanning the gap. CDR3 nucleotides: TGTGCCAGCAGCTTAGCGACCCACTCCGGGTACGAGCAGTACTTC. It codes for CASSLATHSGYEQYF.

This clonotype was detected a few times. The genes are TRBV29-1 and TRBJ2-7; D remains unclear. The CDR3 has 14 residues. Germline-derived CDR1 and CDR2 are SQVTM and ANQGSEA. V dropped 4 bases and J dropped 6 bases, with 19 bases sitting between them. The CDR3 bases are TGCAGCGTTGTTTTTGATTATCAGTCTTTCGAGCAGTACTTC. Protein product: CSVVFDYQSFEQYF.

This clonotype has a single count. The CDR3 spells CASSHQGENQPQHF. The CDR3 nucleotides read TGCGCCAGCAGCCATCAGGGGGAAAATCAGCCCCAGCATTTT. The chain couples TRBV4-1 to TRBJ1-5; 7 bases map to TRBD1. V was clipped by 3 bases and J by 4 bases; unmatched bases: 3. Looked up from germline, CDR1 is MGHRA and CDR2 is YSYEKL. This CDR3 is 14 amino acids long.

DNA for the CDR3: TGCAGTGCTATGAGGAAAAGCTCCTACGAGCAGTACTTC. It specifies CSAMRKSSYEQYF. The rearrangement links TRBV20-1 to TRBJ2-7, with D unresolved. This CDR3 comprises 13 residues. V dropped 4 bases and J dropped 0 bases, with 10 bases sitting between them. CDR1 and CDR2 from the germline V gene are DFQATT and SNEGSKA (reference sequence).

The chain has TRBV5-6 and TRBJ2-7; D possibly corresponds to TRBD2 (5 bases). Trimming stripped 3 bases from V and 3 bases from J, with 16 bases between. Germline V gene sequence: CDR1 SGHDT, CDR2 YYEEEE. This CDR3 has 15 amino acids. The CDR3 DNA is TGTGCCAGCAGCTACTTCCCCCGGAGGCACTACGAGCAGTACTTC. It translates to CASSYFPRRHYEQYF.

The chain joins TRBV4-1 to TRBJ2-7; the D is unclear. CDR1 is MGHRA, CDR2 YSYEKL, per germline. The length of the CDR3 is 16 residues. Trimming stripped 1 base from V and 5 bases from J, with 18 bases between. The CDR3 DNA reads as TGCGCCAGCAGCCAAGTTTATGCGAGCCCAAGGGACGAGCAGTACTTC. Amino acid sequence: CASSQVYASPRDEQYF.

V gene TRBV15 combines with J gene TRBJ2-5, with D hard to call. CDR1 and CDR2 from the germline V gene are LNHNV and YYDKDF (reference sequence). The germline V and J ends were trimmed by 8 bases and 1 base, with 11 bases remaining between them. CDR3 size: 13 residues. CDR3 in amino acids: CATEGWSQETQYF. DNA for the CDR3: TGTGCCACCGAAGGCTGGTCCCAAGAGACCCAGTACTTC.

The sample holds a few counts of this clonotype. The chain employs TRBV4-1 and TRBJ2-1; D is uncertain. The CDR3 totals 12 residues. The germline CDR1 and CDR2 sequences are MGHRA and YSYEKL. V gave up 1 base and J gave up 7 bases, with 5 bases separating them. CDR3 amino acids: CASSQVGNEQFF. The CDR3 DNA is TGCGCCAGCAGCCAAGTAGGAAATGAGCAGTTCTTC.

This clonotype was detected a few times. The rearrangement links TRBV28 to TRBJ2-3; 9 bases line up with TRBD2. CDR3 length: 13 residues. The junction had 5 bases not matched to a gene; V was cut back by 11 bases and J by 2 bases. CDR1 and CDR2 (germline): MDHEN, SYDVKM. The CDR3 loop reads CAGGGGATDTQYF. Here the CDR3 DNA reads TGTGCCGGAGGCGGGGGGGCCACAGATACGCAGTATTTT.

This clonotype was observed a handful of times. The gene calls are TRBV6-5 and TRBJ1-5, with 7 bases that match TRBD1. Germline V lookup: CDR1 MNHEY, CDR2 SVGAGI. The CDR3 extends over 16 amino acids. The V segment lost 5 bases and the J segment 9 bases; nucleotides outside the gene matches: 16. CDR3: CASSAKTGYLLWPQHF. The CDR3 region has the DNA TGTGCCAGCAGTGCAAAGACAGGGTACCTACTATGGCCCCAGCATTTT.

There are a few counts of this clonotype. The chain recombines TRBV7-9 with TRBJ2-7; no clear D. From germline, CDR1 is SEHNR and CDR2 FQNEAQ (reference sequence). V was clipped by 6 bases and J by 4 bases, with 13 bases between them. CDR3 length equals 13 residues. The CDR3 DNA is TGTGCCAGCAGAAAACCCGGAGTTTACGAGCAGTACTTC. This encodes CASRKPGVYEQYF.

This clonotype was detected only a few times. The chain couples TRBV28 to TRBJ2-7; 10 nucleotides align to TRBD1. J gave up 2 bases and V 6 bases, and 4 bases lay outside the gene matches. The CDR3 length is 14 residues. Germline values: CDR1 MDHEN, CDR2 SYDVKM. The CDR3, as DNA: TGTGCCAGCAGCGACAGGGGGCGAACCTACGAGCAGTACTTC. This gives the protein CASSDRGRTYEQYF.

This clonotype was counted a few times. The chain has TRBV10-2 and TRBJ1-4, with 7 nucleotides matching TRBD1. Per the germline V gene, CDR1 is WSHSY and CDR2 is SAAADI. Trimming took 3 bases from V and 6 from J; bases not matched to a gene: 10. The CDR3 totals 16 residues. Here the CDR3 reads CASSDDRVGVHEKLFF. The CDR3 DNA reads as TGCGCCAGCAGTGATGACAGGGTAGGGGTCCATGAAAAACTGTTTTTT.

V is TRBV28 and J is TRBJ2-1; no firm D call. Germline V gene data show CDR1 as MDHEN and CDR2 as SYDVKM. CDR3 length equals 16 residues. Trimming took off 5 bases at V and 0 bases at J, with 14 bases between the two ends. DNA of the CDR3: TGTGCCAGCAGTCCCAGACTGGTGAGCTCCTACAATGAGCAGTTCTTC. It codes for CASSPRLVSSYNEQFF.

This clonotype was counted between two and nine times. V and J are TRBV29-1 and TRBJ2-7; the D gene could be TRBD1 or TRBD2 (5 bases each). The CDR3 sequence is 13 residues long. Germline CDR1 reads SQVTM; CDR2 reads ANQGSEA. Trimming pared 8 bases from V and 3 bases from J, leaving 17 bases between. DNA of the CDR3: TGCAGCCCCGGGACCGAGGACTTCTACGAGCAGTACTTC. Protein sequence: CSPGTEDFYEQYF.

This rearrangement joins TRBV6-2 or TRBV6-3 to TRBJ1-1; D call uncertain. Trimming removed 0 bases from V and 5 bases from J, with 13 bases in between. Germline V lookup: CDR1 MNHEY, CDR2 SVGEGT. The CDR3 consists of 15 residues. The CDR3 DNA follows: TGTGCCAGCAGTTACTCCGGGGAAGAACTTACTGAAGCTTTCTTT. This codes for CASSYSGEELTEAFF.

The chain has TRBV9 and TRBJ2-7; D remains ambiguous. Looked up from germline, CDR1 is SGDLS and CDR2 is YYNGEE. The CDR3 sequence is 14 residues long. V lost 0 bases to trimming and J lost 3 bases, with 10 bases between them. The CDR3 DNA is TGTGCCAGCAGCGTAGCTTCAGAGAGCTACGAGCAGTACTTC. Protein: CASSVASESYEQYF.

This clonotype has a handful of counts. This chain links TRBV7-2 with TRBJ2-3; 8 bases fit TRBD2. From germline, CDR1 is SGHTA and CDR2 FQGNSA. The CDR3 extends over 16 amino acids. V gave up 4 bases and J gave up 2 bases; unmatched junction bases: 8. CDR3 protein: CASSSRLATYTDTQYF. The DNA of the CDR3 is TGTGCCAGCAGCTCCAGACTAGCGACCTACACAGATACGCAGTATTTT.

This clonotype was detected only a few times. The chain combines TRBV5-1 with TRBJ1-1; no reliable D call. V lost 0 bases, J lost 5 bases, and 8 bases lay in between. This CDR3 has 13 amino acids. Per the germline V gene, CDR1 is SGHRS and CDR2 is YFSETQ. CDR3 DNA sequence: TGCGCCAGCAGCTTGGCGTGGGAAACTGAAGCTTTCTTT. It translates to CASSLAWETEAFF. Supplemented by reference TRBV5-1 and TRBJ1-1, the full variable domain reads KAGVTQTPRYLIKTRGQQVTLSCSPISGHRSVSWYQQTPGQGLQFLFEYFSETQRNKGNFPGRFSGRQFSNSRSEMNVSTLELGDSALYLCASSLAWETEAFFGQGTRLTVV.

This clonotype was seen only a few times. The genes are TRBV28 and TRBJ1-1; D possibly corresponds to TRBD1 (6 bases). Per germline, CDR1 MDHEN and CDR2 SYDVKM. This CDR3 spans 13 amino acids. Trimming stripped 6 bases from V and 0 bases from J, with 8 bases between. The DNA of the CDR3 is TGTGCCAGCAGGACAGGATTGAACACTGAAGCTTTCTTT. Translation gives CASRTGLNTEAFF.

The chain links TRBV19 to TRBJ2-7, with 9 nucleotides matching TRBD1. V lost 8 bases and J lost 2; bases outside the gene matches: 7. The CDR3 is made up of 14 amino acids. Germline V gene lookup returns CDR1 LNHDA and CDR2 SQIVND (reference sequence). CDR3 bases: TGTGCCAGTGCCCCCGGGACAGGGCCCTACGAGCAGTACTTC. Translating it yields CASAPGTGPYEQYF. Full variable domain (outside the CDR3, taken from reference TRBV19 and TRBJ2-7): DGGITQSPKYLFRKEGQNVTLSCEQNLNHDAMYWYRQDPGQGLRLIYYSQIVNDFQKGDIAEGYSVSREKKESFPLTVTSAQKNPTAFYLCASAPGTGPYEQYFGPGTRLTVT.